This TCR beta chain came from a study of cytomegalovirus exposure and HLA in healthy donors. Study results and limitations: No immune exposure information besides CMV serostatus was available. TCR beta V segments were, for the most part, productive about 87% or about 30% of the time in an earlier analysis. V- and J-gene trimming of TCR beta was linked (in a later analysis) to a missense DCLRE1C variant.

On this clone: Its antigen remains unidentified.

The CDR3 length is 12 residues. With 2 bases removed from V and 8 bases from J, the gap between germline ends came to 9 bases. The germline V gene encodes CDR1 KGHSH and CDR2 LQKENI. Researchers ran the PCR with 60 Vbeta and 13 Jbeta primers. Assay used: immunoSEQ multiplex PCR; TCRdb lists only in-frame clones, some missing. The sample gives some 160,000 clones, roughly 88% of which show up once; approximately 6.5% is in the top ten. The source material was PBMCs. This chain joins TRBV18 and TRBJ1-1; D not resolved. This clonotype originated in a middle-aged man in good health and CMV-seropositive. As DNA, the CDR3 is TGTGCCAGCTCACCATCGGAGATCGAAGCTTTCTTT. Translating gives CASSPSEIEAFF. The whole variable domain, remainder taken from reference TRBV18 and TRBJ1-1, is NAGVMQNPRHLVRRRGQEARLRCSPMKGHSHVYWYRQLPEEGLKFMVYLQKENIIDESGMPKERFSAEFPKEGPSILRIQQVVRGDSAAYFCASSPSEIEAFFGQGTRLTVV.